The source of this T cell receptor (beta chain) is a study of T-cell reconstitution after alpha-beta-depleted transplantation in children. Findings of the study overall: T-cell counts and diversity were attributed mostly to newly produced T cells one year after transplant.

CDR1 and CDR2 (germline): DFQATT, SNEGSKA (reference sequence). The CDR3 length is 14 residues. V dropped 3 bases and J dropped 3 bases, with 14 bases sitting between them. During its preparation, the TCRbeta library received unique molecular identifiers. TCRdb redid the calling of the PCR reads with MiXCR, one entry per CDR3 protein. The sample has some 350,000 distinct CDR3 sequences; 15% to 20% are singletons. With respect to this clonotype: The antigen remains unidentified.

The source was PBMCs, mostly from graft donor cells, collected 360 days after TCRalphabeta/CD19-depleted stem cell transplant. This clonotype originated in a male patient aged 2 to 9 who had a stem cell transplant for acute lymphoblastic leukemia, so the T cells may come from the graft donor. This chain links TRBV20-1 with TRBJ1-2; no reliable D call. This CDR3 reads CSASIRGFDYGYTF. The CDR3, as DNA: TGCAGTGCTAGTATCCGGGGTTTCGACTATGGCTACACCTTC.